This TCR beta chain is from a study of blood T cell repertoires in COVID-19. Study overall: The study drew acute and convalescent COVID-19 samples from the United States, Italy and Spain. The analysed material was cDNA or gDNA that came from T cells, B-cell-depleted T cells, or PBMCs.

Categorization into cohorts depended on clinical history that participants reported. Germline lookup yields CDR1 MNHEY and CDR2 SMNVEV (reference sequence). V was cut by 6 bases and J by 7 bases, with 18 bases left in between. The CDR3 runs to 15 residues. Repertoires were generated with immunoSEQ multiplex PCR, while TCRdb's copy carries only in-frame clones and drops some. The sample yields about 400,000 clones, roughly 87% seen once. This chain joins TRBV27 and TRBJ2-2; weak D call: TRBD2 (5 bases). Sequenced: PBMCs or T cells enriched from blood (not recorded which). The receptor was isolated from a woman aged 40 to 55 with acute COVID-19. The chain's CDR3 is CASSERLLKSGELFF. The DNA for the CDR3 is TGTGCCAGCAGCGAAAGACTATTGAAGAGCGGGGAGCTGTTTTTT.